Listed here are 6 T cell receptor beta chains from one sample, sequenced in a study of neurological immune-mediated disorders. A single record per CDR3 protein comes from TCRdb applying MiXCR to the 5' RACE reads. The top ten hold 1.9% of the sample, which has tens of thousands of distinct CDR3 sequences, 7% to 10% seen once. Time point of the sample: longitudinal time-point 3. Sequencing was performed on PBMCs. All receptors derive from a woman aged 40 to 50 in good health.

This clonotype was detected ten times or more. The chain links TRBV5-4 to TRBJ2-5, with D possibly being TRBD1 or TRBD2 (5 bases each). The germline gives CDR1 SGHNT, CDR2 YYREEE (reference sequence). The CDR3 runs 16 residues. The ends were cut back, 0 bases at V and 5 bases at J, with 17 bases in the middle. DNA of the CDR3: TGTGCCAGCAGCTTGGGGCCAGGGACGTCCAGGGAGACCCAGTACTTC. This codes for CASSLGPGTSRETQYF.

The table lists this clonotype with many counts. The V and J genes are TRBV14 and TRBJ2-1; TRBD2 aligns across 11 bases. CDR1 and CDR2 (germline): SGHDN, FVKESK. With 0 bases clipped from V and 2 bases from J, the junction kept 6 bases outside the gene matches. The length of the CDR3 is 18 residues. Written as DNA, the CDR3 is TGTGCCAGCAGCCAAGAATTAAGACTAGCGGGGACCTACAATGAGCAGTTCTTC. Translating it yields CASSQELRLAGTYNEQFF.

The table lists this clonotype with a few counts. The chain employs TRBV24-1 and TRBJ2-5; the D is unclear. Trimming removed 8 bases at V and 5 bases at J, with 14 bases between. Germline CDR1 and CDR2: KGHDR and SFDVKD. This CDR3 is 13 amino acids long. The CDR3 DNA reads TGTGCCACCATTGACCAAGTCCGGGAGACCCAGTACTTC. Amino acids: CATIDQVRETQYF.

This clonotype has a count of ten or more. The chain carries TRBV20-1 and TRBJ1-1; a possible D gene is TRBD1 (5 bases). This CDR3 spans 14 amino acids. CDR1 DFQATT and CDR2 SNEGSKA come from the germline V gene (reference sequence). Trimming took off 0 bases at V and 1 base at J, with 9 bases between the two ends. CDR3 coding DNA: TGCAGTGCTAGAGATTGGGGCAGGAACACTGAAGCTTTCTTT. Its translation is CSARDWGRNTEAFF.

This clonotype showed up many times. This chain uses TRBV29-1 with TRBJ1-2; tentative D call: TRBD1 (6 bases). V dropped 3 bases and J dropped 4 bases, with 12 bases sitting between them. Germline CDR1 and CDR2: SQVTM and ANQGSEA. The CDR3 contains 13 residues. DNA of the CDR3: TGCAGCGTTGAGGGGGGCAGCTCCTATGGCTACACCTTC. This codes for CSVEGGSSYGYTF.

This clonotype showed up many times. The rearrangement joins TRBV4-1 to TRBJ2-3; maybe TRBD2 (6 bases). This CDR3 is 14 amino acids long. Trimming stripped 3 bases from V and 4 bases from J, with 11 bases between. Germline loops: CDR1 MGHRA, CDR2 YSYEKL. The CDR3 protein is CASSQGTGADTQYF. DNA of the CDR3: TGCGCCAGCAGCCAGGGGACGGGGGCAGATACGCAGTATTTT.